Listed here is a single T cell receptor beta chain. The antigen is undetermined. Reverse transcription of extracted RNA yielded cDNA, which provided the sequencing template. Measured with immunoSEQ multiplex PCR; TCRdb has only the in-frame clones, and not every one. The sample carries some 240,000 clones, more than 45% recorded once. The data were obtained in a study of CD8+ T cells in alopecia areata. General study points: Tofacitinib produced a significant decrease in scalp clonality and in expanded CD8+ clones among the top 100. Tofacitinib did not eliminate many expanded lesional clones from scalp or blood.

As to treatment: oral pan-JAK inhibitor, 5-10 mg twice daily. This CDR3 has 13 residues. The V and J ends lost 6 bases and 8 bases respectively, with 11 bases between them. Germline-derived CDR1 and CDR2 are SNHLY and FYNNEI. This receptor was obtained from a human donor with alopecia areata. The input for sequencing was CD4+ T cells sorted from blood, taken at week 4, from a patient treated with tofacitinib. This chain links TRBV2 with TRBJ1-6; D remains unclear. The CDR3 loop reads CASSRNQDSPLHF. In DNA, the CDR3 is TGTGCCAGCAGCCGGAATCAAGATTCACCCCTCCACTTT.